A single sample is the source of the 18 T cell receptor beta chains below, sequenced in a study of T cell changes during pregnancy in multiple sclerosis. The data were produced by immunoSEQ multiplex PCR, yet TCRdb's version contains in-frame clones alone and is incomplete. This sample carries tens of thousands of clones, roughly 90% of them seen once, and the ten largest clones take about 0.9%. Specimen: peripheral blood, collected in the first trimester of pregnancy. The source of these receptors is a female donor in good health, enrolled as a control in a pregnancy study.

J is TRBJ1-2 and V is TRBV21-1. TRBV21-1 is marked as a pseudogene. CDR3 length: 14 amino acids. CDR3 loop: CASSCPGGDYGYTF. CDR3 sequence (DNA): TGTGCCAGCAGTTGTCCAGGCGGGGACTATGGCTACACCTTC.

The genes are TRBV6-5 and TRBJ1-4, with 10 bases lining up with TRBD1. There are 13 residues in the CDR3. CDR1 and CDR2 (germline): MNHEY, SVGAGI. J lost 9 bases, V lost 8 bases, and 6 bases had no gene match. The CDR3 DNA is TGTGCCAGCCTCCCGACAGGGGGCAAAAAACTGTTTTTT. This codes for CASLPTGGKKLFF.

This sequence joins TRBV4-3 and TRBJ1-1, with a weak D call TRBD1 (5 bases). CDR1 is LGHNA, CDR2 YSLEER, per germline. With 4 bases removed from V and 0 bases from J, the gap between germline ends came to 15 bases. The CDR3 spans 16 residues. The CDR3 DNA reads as TGCGCCAGCAGCCCCACCGCAGGGTCGCTGAACACTGAAGCTTTCTTT. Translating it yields CASSPTAGSLNTEAFF.

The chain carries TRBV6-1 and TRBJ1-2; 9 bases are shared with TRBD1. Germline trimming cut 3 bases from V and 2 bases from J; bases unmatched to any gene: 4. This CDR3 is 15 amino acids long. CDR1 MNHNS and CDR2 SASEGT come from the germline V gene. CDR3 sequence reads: CASSDPGQGNYGYTF. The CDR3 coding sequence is TGTGCCAGCAGTGACCCGGGACAGGGAAACTATGGCTACACCTTC.

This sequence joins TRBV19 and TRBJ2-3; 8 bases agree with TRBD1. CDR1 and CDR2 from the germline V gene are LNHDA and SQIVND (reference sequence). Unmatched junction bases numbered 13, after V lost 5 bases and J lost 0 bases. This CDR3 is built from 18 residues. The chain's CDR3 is CASSGSGQGHPSTDTQYF. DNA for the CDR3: TGTGCCAGTAGTGGGAGCGGACAGGGACATCCTAGCACAGATACGCAGTATTTT.

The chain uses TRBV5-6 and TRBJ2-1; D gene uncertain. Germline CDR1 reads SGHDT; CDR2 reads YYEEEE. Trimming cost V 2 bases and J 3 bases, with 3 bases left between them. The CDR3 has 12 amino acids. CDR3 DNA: TGTGCCAGCAGCTTATACTACAATGAGCAGTTCTTC. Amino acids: CASSLYYNEQFF. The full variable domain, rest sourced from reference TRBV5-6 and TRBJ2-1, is DAGVTQSPTHLIKTRGQQVTLRCSPKSGHDTVSWYQQALGQGPQFIFQYYEEEERQRGNFPDRFSGHQFPNYSSELNVNALLLGDSALYLCASSLYYNEQFFGPGTRLTVL.

CDR3 in DNA: TGTGCCAGCAGCCCTGGGCGGGGCGGCGAGCAGTACTTC. Translated: CASSPGRGGEQYF. V usage is TRBV5-4 and J usage is TRBJ2-7; D possibly corresponds to TRBD2 (6 bases). The V gene's germline CDR1 is SGHNT and CDR2 YYREEE (reference sequence). V was clipped by 4 bases and J by 6 bases, with 14 bases between them. This CDR3 region has 13 residues.

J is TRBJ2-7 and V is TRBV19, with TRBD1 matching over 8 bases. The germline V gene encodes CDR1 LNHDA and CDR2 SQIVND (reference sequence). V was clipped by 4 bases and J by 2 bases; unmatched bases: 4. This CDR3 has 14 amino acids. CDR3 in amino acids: CASSTGGDAYEQYF. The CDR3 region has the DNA TGTGCCAGTAGTACAGGGGGCGACGCCTACGAGCAGTACTTC.

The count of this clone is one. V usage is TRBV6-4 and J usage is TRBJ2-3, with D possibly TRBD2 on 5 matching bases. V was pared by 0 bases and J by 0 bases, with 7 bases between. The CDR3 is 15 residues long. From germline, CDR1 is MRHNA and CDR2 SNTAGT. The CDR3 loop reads CASSDSERSTDTQYF. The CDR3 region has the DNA TGTGCCAGCAGTGACTCAGAGCGGAGCACAGATACGCAGTATTTT.

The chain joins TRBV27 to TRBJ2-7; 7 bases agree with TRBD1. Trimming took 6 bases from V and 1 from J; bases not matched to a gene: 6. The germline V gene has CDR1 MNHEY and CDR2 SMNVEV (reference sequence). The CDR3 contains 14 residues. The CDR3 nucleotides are TGTGCCAGCAGGATCGGGACAGTGTCCTACGAGCAGTACTTC. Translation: CASRIGTVSYEQYF.

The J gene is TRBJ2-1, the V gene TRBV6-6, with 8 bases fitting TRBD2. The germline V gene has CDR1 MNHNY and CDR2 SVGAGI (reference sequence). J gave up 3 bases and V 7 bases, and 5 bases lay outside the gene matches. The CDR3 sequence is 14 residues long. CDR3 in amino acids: CASTGLAVYNEQFF. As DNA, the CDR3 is TGTGCCAGCACCGGACTAGCAGTCTACAATGAGCAGTTCTTC.

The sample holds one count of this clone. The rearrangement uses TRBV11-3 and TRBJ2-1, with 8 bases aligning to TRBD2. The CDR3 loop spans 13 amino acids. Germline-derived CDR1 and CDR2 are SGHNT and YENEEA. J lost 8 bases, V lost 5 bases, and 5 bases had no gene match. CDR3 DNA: TGTGCCAGCAGCCCGGGGGGGGAGGATGAGCAGTTCTTC. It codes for CASSPGGEDEQFF.

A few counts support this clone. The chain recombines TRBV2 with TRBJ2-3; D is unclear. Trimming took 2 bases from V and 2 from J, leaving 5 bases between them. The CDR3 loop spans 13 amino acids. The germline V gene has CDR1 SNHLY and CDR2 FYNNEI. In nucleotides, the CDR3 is TGTGCCAGCAGTGAAATGGCCACAGATACGCAGTATTTT. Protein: CASSEMATDTQYF.

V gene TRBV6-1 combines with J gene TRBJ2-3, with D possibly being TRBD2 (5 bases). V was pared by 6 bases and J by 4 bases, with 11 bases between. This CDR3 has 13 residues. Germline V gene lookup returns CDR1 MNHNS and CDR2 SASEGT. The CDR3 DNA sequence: TGTGCCAGCAGGGCTCGGGAAGCAGATACGCAGTATTTT. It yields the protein CASRAREADTQYF.

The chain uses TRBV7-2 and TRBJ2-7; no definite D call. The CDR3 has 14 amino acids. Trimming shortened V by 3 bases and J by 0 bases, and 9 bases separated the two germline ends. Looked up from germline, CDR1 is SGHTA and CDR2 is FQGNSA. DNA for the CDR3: TGTGCCAGCAGCTTGGCGGCAAGCTCCTACGAGCAGTACTTC. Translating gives CASSLAASSYEQYF.

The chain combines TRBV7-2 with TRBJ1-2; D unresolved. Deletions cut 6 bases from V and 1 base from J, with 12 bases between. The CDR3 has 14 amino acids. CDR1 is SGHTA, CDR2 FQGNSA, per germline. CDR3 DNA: TGTGCCAGCAGTCTTGTAGTAATTAACTATGGCTACACCTTC. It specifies CASSLVVINYGYTF.

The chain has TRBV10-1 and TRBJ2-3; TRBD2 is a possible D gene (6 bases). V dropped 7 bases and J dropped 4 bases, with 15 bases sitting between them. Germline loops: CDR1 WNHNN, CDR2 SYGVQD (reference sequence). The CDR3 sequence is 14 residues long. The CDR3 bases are TGCGCCAGCACCCCGGGAGTGGGCGCAGATACGCAGTATTTT. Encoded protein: CASTPGVGADTQYF.

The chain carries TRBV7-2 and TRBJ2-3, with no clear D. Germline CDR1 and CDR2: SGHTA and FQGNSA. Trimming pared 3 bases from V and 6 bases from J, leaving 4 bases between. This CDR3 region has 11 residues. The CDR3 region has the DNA TGTGCCAGCAGCTTTATGGATACGCAGTATTTT. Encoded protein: CASSFMDTQYF.